The 19 T cell receptor beta chains listed next were all sequenced from one sample in a study of blood T cells in healthy people across ages (dated by TCRdb to the mid-2010s). The method behind the library was 5' RACE. This sample was sequenced with an Illumina HiSeq 2500. A second PCR of roughly 6 to 11 cycles was performed with a sample-barcoded 5' primer and a J-beta primer mix. The public reads were reprocessed in TCRdb via fastp at Q25 and MiXCR, keeping in-frame beta chains. All rows with the same CDR3 protein become a single entry with the most common DNA and genes. The sample table holds about 780,000 distinct CDR3 sequences, of which around 68% were seen once. Of the sample, 25% to 35% falls within the top ten clones. The specimen was blood. The receptors here all came from a man aged 25-45 years in good health.

This clonotype has a single count. The rearrangement links TRBV5-1 to TRBJ2-5; 7 nucleotides match TRBD1. Germline lookup yields CDR1 SGHRS and CDR2 YFSETQ. The CDR3 totals 16 residues. V shed 4 bases, J shed 2 bases, and the junction held 11 bases outside the gene matches. CDR3 DNA: TGCGCCAGCAGCGTTCTCCGGGGACAGATACAAGAGACCCAGTACTTC. It is translated as CASSVLRGQIQETQYF.

J is TRBJ2-3 and V is TRBV7-2; TRBD2 agrees at 7 bases. The V gene's germline CDR1 is SGHTA and CDR2 FQGNSA. The CDR3 loop spans 16 amino acids. The V segment lost 0 bases and the J segment 6 bases; nucleotides outside the gene matches: 9. The CDR3 here is CASSLAGWLAADTQYF. CDR3 sequence (DNA): TGTGCCAGCAGCTTAGCGGGATGGCTAGCGGCGGATACGCAGTATTTT.

A word on this clonotype: A much more abundant neighbour one base away suggests this may be a read error. The chain combines TRBV5-1 with TRBJ1-2; D uncertain. The V end was cut by 4 bases, the J end by 3 bases, with 13 bases between. The CDR3 is 14 residues long. Germline V CDR1 and CDR2: SGHRS, YFSETQ. CDR3 nucleotides: TGCGCCAGCAGCGTGACCGCAGGCGACTATGGCTACACCTTC. It yields the protein CASSVTAGDYGYTF.

The chain couples TRBV27 to TRBJ2-5; D may be TRBD1 (6 bases). CDR3 size: 15 residues. Trimming removed 6 bases at V and 2 bases at J, with 16 bases between. CDR1 is MNHEY, CDR2 SMNVEV, per germline (reference sequence). CDR3 residues: CASSPSFRGQETQYF. The CDR3 DNA reads TGTGCCAGCAGCCCCTCCTTTAGGGGGCAAGAGACCCAGTACTTC.

This chain joins TRBV20-1 and TRBJ1-1; no firm D call. From germline, CDR1 is DFQATT and CDR2 SNEGSKA (reference sequence). The CDR3 length is 14 residues. Trimming removed 5 bases from V and 5 bases from J, with 18 bases in between. The CDR3 DNA follows: TGCAGTGCTGTGGCCGGACGACTGAGAACTGAAGCTTTCTTT. Protein product: CSAVAGRLRTEAFF.

The J gene is TRBJ2-3, the V gene TRBV9; 14 bases agree with TRBD2. The CDR3 is 18 residues long. Germline CDR1 is SGDLS and CDR2 is YYNGEE. V dropped 2 bases and J dropped 0; count of bases not matched to a gene: 5. For the CDR3, the DNA is TGTGCCAGCAGCGTCGGACTAGCGGGGGGTTCTAGCACAGATACGCAGTATTTT. It yields the protein CASSVGLAGGSSTDTQYF.

This clonotype was observed a few times. The chain employs TRBV5-1 and TRBJ1-1, with D unresolved. The CDR3 is 14 residues long. The germline CDR1 and CDR2 sequences are SGHRS and YFSETQ. V lost 0 bases, J lost 2 bases, and 8 bases lay in between. CDR3 region: CASSLALGNTEAFF. CDR3 bases: TGCGCCAGCAGCTTGGCCCTGGGAAACACTGAAGCTTTCTTT.

The genes are TRBV7-2 and TRBJ1-6; no firm D call. The V gene lost 6 bases and the J gene lost 0 bases, with 12 bases spanning the gap. This CDR3 comprises 16 residues. In germline, CDR1 is SGHTA, CDR2 FQGNSA. The CDR3 sequence: CASSRGYSSYNSPLHF. The CDR3 nucleotides read TGTGCCAGCAGTAGAGGGTATAGCTCCTATAATTCACCCCTCCACTTT.

The chain links TRBV10-3 to TRBJ2-1; TRBD1 aligns across 10 bases. This CDR3 spans 17 amino acids. Germline V gene sequence: CDR1 ENHRY, CDR2 SYGVKD. With V trimmed by 0 bases and J by 4 bases, 6 bases remained unmatched. CDR3 sequence (DNA): TGTGCCATCAGTGAGTCGCAAAGGACAGGGGGGTACAATGAGCAGTTCTTC. Translating gives CAISESQRTGGYNEQFF.

The chain joins TRBV20-1 to TRBJ2-3; D is possibly TRBD2 (6 bases). The germline CDR1 and CDR2 sequences are DFQATT and SNEGSKA (reference sequence). The CDR3 spans 16 residues. With 3 bases removed from V and 5 bases from J, the gap between germline ends came to 21 bases. The CDR3 protein is CSASGTSRPGLDTQYF. The DNA for the CDR3 is TGCAGTGCTAGCGGGACTTCGCGCCCGGGCTTAGATACGCAGTATTTT.

This clonotype has more than one count but fewer than ten. V gene TRBV20-1 combines with J gene TRBJ2-7; 14 bases agree with TRBD2. J gave up 3 bases and V 2 bases, and 12 bases lay outside the gene matches. CDR3 length equals 18 residues. Germline assignment: CDR1 DFQATT and CDR2 SNEGSKA (reference sequence). The CDR3 here is CSARLPAEGTSGGYEQYF. The DNA of the CDR3 is TGCAGTGCTAGACTACCTGCGGAAGGGACTAGCGGGGGCTACGAGCAGTACTTC.

The J gene is TRBJ2-1, the V gene TRBV10-3; 8 nucleotides match TRBD2. From germline, CDR1 is ENHRY and CDR2 SYGVKD. The CDR3 covers 15 residues. The V and J ends lost 6 bases and 8 bases, in that order; junction bases with no gene match: 12. CDR3 sequence: CAISPPGRGVYEQFF. CDR3 DNA sequence: TGTGCCATCAGCCCCCCGGGGCGGGGGGTCTATGAGCAGTTCTTC.

This clonotype was seen once. The junction departs from germline at one end; a sequencing error may be responsible. V and J are TRBV28 and TRBJ2-6; a possible D gene is TRBD1 (5 bases). This CDR3 has 17 amino acids. The germline V gene encodes CDR1 MDHEN and CDR2 SYDVKM. For the CDR3, the DNA is TGTGCCAGCAGTTTATCGTACACTGCCTCTGGGGCCAACGTCCCGACTTTC. It encodes CASSLSYTASGANVPTF.

This sequence joins TRBV4-3 and TRBJ2-6; D remains unclear. V shed 1 base and J shed 2 bases, with 6 bases lying between them. CDR3 length: 15 residues. CDR1 LGHNA and CDR2 YSLEER come from the germline V gene. The CDR3 DNA is TGCGCCAGCAGCCAAGCGGATACTGGGGCCAACGTCCTGACTTTC. Amino acid sequence: CASSQADTGANVLTF.

The V and J genes are TRBV20-1 and TRBJ2-3; 7 bases fit TRBD2. The V segment lost 5 bases and the J segment 3 bases; nucleotides outside the gene matches: 8. In germline, CDR1 is DFQATT, CDR2 SNEGSKA (reference sequence). The length of the CDR3 is 14 residues. The CDR3 sequence is CSAQGTTGTDTQYF. The CDR3 nucleotides read TGCAGTGCTCAAGGGACTACAGGAACAGATACGCAGTATTTT.

The rearrangement uses TRBV7-2 and TRBJ2-3, with 9 bases aligning to TRBD2. Trimming cost V 3 bases and J 4 bases; bases outside gene matches: 5. Germline assignment: CDR1 SGHTA and CDR2 FQGNSA. The CDR3 is made up of 15 amino acids. CDR3 in DNA: TGTGCCAGCAGCTTGCCTAGCGGGGATGCAGATACGCAGTATTTT. It specifies CASSLPSGDADTQYF.

The CDR3 region is CASSQAGGWDTGELFF. CDR3 sequence (DNA): TGTGCCAGCAGCCAGGCAGGGGGTTGGGACACCGGGGAGCTGTTTTTT. The chain joins TRBV4-2 to TRBJ2-2; 7 bases are shared with TRBD1. This CDR3 has 16 amino acids. CDR1 and CDR2 from the germline V gene are LGHNA and YNFKEQ. The V and J ends lost 3 bases and 3 bases, in that order; junction bases with no gene match: 7.

The rearrangement links TRBV6-2 or TRBV6-3 to TRBJ2-1; TRBD2 agrees at 9 bases. Near its end, the DNA agrees better with TRBJ2-7, so the J call may be wrong. The CDR3 is 15 residues long. Germline V gives CDR1 MNHEY, CDR2 SVGEGT. CDR3 nucleotide sequence: TGTGCCAGCAGTTCCACTCCAGCGGGGGGACGCGAGCAGTACTTC. Its translation is CASSSTPAGGREQYF.

This rearrangement joins TRBV20-1 to TRBJ2-3; TRBD2 aligns across 11 bases. With V trimmed by 4 bases and J by 2 bases, 5 bases remained unmatched. Germline V gene lookup returns CDR1 DFQATT and CDR2 SNEGSKA (reference sequence). The CDR3 covers 15 residues. In DNA form, the CDR3 reads TGCAGTGCTAAGGGACTAGCGGCTTTCACAGATACGCAGTATTTT. It is translated as CSAKGLAAFTDTQYF.